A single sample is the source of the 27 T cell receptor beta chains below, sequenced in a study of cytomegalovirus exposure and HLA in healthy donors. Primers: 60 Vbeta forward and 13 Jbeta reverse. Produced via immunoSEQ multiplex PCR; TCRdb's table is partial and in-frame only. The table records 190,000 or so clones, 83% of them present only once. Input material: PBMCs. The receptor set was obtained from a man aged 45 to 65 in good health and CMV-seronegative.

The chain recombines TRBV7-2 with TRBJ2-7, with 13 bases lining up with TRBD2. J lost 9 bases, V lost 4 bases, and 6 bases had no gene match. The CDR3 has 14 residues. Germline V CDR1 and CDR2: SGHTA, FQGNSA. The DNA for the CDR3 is TGTGCCAGCAGCTCAGGGACTAGCGGGAATGTGCAGTACTTC. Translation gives CASSSGTSGNVQYF.

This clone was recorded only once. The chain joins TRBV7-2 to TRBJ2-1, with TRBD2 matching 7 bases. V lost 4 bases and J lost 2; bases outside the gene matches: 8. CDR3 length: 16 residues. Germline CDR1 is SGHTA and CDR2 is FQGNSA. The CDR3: CASSSVGGVPYNEQFF. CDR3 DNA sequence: TGTGCCAGCAGCTCAGTGGGGGGGGTTCCCTACAATGAGCAGTTCTTC.

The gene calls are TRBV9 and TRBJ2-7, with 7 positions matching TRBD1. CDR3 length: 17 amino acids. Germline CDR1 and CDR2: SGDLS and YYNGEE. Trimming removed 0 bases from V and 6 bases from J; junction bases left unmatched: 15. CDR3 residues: CASSVGIGTASKREQYF. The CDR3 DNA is TGTGCCAGCAGCGTAGGGATTGGGACAGCCTCAAAGCGCGAGCAGTACTTC. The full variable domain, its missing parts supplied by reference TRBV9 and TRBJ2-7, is DSGVTQTPKHLITATGQRVTLRCSPRSGDLSVYWYQQSLDQGLQFLIQYYNGEERAKGNILERFSAQQFPDLHSELNLSSLELGDSALYFCASSVGIGTASKREQYFGPGTRLTVT.

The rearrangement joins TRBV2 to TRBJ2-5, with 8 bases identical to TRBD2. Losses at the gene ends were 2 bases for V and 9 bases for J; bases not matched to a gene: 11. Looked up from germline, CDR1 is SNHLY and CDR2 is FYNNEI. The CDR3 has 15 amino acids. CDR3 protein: CASSELAGTISPQYF. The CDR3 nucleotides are TGTGCCAGCAGTGAACTAGCGGGTACAATTTCCCCCCAGTACTTC. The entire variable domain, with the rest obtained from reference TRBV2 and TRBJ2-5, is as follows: EPEVTQTPSHQVTQMGQEVILRCVPISNHLYFYWYRQILGQKVEFLVSFYNNEISEKSEIFDDQFSVERPDGSNFTLKIRSTKLEDSAMYFCASSELAGTISPQYFGPGTRLLVL.

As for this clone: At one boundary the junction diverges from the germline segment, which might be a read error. The CDR3 is CSSSLQGLATGELFF. CDR3 coding DNA: TGTTCCAGCAGCTTACAGGGACTAGCTACCGGGGAGCTGTTTTTT. The rearrangement links TRBV7-9 to TRBJ2-2; 9 positions match TRBD2. CDR1 SEHNR and CDR2 FQNEAQ come from the germline V gene (reference sequence). This CDR3 region has 15 residues.

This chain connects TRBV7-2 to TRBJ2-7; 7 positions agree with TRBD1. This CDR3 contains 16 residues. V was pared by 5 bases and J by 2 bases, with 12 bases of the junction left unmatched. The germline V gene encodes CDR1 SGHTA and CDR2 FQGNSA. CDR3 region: CASSHLPGTAAYEQYF. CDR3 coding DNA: TGTGCCAGCAGCCATTTGCCCGGGACAGCCGCCTACGAGCAGTACTTC.

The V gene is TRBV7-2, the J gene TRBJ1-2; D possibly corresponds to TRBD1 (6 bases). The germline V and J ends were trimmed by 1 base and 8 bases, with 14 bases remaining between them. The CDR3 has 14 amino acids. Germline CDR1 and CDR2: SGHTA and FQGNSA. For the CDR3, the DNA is TGTGCCAGCAGCTTAGTGTCAGGGGCGCGGGGCTACACCTTC. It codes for CASSLVSGARGYTF.

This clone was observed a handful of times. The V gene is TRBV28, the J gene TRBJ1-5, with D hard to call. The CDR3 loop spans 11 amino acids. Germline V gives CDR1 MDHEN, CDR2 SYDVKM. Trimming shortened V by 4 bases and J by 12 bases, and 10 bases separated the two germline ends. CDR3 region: CASSSPRLQHF. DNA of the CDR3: TGTGCCAGCAGTTCCCCGAGGCTCCAGCATTTT.

CDR3 in amino acids: CASSLLIGTGAEQYF. The CDR3 DNA reads as TGCGCCAGCAGCCTCCTAATCGGCACAGGGGCCGAGCAGTACTTC. The chain couples TRBV4-3 to TRBJ2-7; 7 bases map to TRBD1. Looked up from germline, CDR1 is LGHNA and CDR2 is YSLEER. V gave up 4 bases and J gave up 6 bases; unmatched junction bases: 12. This CDR3 region has 15 residues.

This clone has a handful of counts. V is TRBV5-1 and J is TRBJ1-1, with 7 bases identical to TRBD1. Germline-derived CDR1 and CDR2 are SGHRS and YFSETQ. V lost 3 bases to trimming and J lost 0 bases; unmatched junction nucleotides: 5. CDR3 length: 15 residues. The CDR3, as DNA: TGCGCCAGCAGCTGGGGGACAGACATGAACACTGAAGCTTTCTTT. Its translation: CASSWGTDMNTEAFF.

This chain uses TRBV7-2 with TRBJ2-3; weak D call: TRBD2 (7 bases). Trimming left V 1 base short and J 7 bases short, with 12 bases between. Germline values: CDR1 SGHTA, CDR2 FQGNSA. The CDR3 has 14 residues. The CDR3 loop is CASSLGGGMNTQYF. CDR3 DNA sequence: TGTGCCAGCAGCTTAGGCGGGGGCATGAATACGCAGTATTTT.

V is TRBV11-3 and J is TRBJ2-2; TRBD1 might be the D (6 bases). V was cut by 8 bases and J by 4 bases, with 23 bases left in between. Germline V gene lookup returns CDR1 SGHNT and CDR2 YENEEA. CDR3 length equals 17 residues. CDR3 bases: TGTGCCAGCTCGCCAGCAAAGGGGGACGGACTCACCGGGGAGCTGTTTTTT. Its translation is CASSPAKGDGLTGELFF.

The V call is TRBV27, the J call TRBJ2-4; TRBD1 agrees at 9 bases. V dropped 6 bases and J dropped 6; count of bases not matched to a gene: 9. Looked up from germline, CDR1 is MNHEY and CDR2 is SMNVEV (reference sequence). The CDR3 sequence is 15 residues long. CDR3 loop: CASRSGGQGLNIQYF. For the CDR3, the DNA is TGTGCCAGCAGATCCGGGGGACAGGGCCTAAACATTCAGTACTTC.

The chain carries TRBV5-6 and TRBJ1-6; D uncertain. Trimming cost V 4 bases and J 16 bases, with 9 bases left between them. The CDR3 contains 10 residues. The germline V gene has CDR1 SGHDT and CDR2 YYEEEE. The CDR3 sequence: CASSPGLLHF. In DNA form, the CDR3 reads TGTGCCAGCAGCCCGGGGTTGCTCCACTTT.

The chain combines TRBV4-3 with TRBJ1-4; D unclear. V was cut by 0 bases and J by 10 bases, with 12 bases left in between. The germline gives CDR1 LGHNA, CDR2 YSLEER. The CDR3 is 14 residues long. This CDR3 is CASSQDVGEGKLFF. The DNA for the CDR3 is TGCGCCAGCAGCCAAGATGTCGGGGAAGGAAAACTGTTTTTT.

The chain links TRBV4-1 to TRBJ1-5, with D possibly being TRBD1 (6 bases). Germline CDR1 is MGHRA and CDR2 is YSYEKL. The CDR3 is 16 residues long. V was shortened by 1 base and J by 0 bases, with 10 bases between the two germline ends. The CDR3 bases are TGCGCCAGCAGCCAAGGACAGGTGAATAGCAATCAGCCCCAGCATTTT. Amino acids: CASSQGQVNSNQPQHF.

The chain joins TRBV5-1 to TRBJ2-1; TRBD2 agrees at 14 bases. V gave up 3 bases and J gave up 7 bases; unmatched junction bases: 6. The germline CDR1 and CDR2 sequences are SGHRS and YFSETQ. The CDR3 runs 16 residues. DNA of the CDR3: TGCGCCAGCAGCTCCCGGACTAGCGGGGGGTATAATGAGCAGTTCTTC. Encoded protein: CASSSRTSGGYNEQFF. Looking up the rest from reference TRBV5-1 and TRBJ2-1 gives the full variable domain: KAGVTQTPRYLIKTRGQQVTLSCSPISGHRSVSWYQQTPGQGLQFLFEYFSETQRNKGNFPGRFSGRQFSNSRSEMNVSTLELGDSALYLCASSSRTSGGYNEQFFGPGTRLTVL.

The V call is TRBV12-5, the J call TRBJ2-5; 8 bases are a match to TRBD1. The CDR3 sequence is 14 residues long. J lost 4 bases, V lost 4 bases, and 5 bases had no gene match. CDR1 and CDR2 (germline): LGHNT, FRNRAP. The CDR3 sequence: CASGSQGAGETQYF. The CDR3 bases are TGTGCTAGTGGTTCCCAGGGGGCTGGAGAGACCCAGTACTTC. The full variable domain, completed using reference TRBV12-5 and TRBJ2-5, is DARVTQTPRHKVTEMGQEVTMRCQPILGHNTVFWYRQTMMQGLELLAYFRNRAPLDDSGMPKDRFSAEMPDATLATLKIQPSEPRDSAVYFCASGSQGAGETQYFGPGTRLLVL.

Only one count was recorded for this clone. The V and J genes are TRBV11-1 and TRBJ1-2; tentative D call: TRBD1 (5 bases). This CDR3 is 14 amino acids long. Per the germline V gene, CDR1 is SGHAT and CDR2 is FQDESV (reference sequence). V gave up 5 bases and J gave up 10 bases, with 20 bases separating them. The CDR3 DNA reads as TGTGCCAGCAGCGATAGAAAGAAAAAGGGGAACTACACCTTC. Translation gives CASSDRKKKGNYTF.

The CDR3 DNA reads as TGTGCCAGCAGTCGCGGGGGAGGGAACGCGTACGAGCAGTACTTC. Its translation: CASSRGGGNAYEQYF. The V gene is TRBV5-4, the J gene TRBJ2-7; 7 nucleotides line up with TRBD2. This CDR3 region has 15 residues. Germline V CDR1 and CDR2: SGHNT, YYREEE (reference sequence). Germline trimming cut 5 bases from V and 4 bases from J; bases unmatched to any gene: 12.

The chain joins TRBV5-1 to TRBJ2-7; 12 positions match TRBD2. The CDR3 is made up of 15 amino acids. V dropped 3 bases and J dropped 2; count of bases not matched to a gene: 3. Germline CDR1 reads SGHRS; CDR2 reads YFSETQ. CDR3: CASSSGLAGTYEQYF. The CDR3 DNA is TGCGCCAGCAGCTCCGGACTAGCGGGAACCTACGAGCAGTACTTC.

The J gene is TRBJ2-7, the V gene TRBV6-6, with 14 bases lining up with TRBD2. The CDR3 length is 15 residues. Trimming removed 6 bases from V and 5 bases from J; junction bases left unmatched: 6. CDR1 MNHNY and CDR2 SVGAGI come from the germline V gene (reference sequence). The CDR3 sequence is CASSRLAGGGNEQYF. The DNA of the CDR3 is TGTGCCAGCAGCAGACTAGCGGGAGGGGGTAACGAGCAGTACTTC.

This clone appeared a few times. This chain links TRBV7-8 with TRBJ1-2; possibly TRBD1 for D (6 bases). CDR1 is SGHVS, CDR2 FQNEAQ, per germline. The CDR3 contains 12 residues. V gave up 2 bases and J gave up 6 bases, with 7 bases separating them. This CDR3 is CASSLTGNGYTF. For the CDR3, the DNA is TGTGCCAGCAGCTTAACAGGGAATGGCTACACCTTC. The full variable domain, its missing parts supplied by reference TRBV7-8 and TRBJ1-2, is GAGVSQSPRYKVAKRGQDVALRCDPISGHVSLFWYQQALGQGPEFLTYFQNEAQLDKSGLPSDRFFAERPEGSVSTLKIQRTQQEDSAVYLCASSLTGNGYTFGSGTRLTVV.

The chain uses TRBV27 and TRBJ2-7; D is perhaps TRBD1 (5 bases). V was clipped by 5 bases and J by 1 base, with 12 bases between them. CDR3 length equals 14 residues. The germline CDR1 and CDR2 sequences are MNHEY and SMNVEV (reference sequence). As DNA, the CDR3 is TGTGCCAGCAGTCCACGACAGAAGTCCTACGAGCAGTACTTC. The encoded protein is CASSPRQKSYEQYF.

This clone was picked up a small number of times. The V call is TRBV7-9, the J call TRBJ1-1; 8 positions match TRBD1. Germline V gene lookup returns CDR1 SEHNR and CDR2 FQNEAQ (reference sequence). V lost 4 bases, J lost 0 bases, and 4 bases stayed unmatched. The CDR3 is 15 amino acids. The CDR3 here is CASSSQGAMNTEAFF. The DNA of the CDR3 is TGTGCCAGCAGCTCCCAGGGGGCGATGAACACTGAAGCTTTCTTT. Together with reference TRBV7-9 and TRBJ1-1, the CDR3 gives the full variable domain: DTGVSQNPRHKITKRGQNVTFRCDPISEHNRLYWYRQTLGQGPEFLTYFQNEAQLEKSRLLSDRFSAERPKGSFSTLEIQRTEQGDSAMYLCASSSQGAMNTEAFFGQGTRLTVV.

The CDR3 protein is CASSRWGDYYGYTF. CDR3 sequence (DNA): TGTGCCAGCAGCCGGTGGGGGGACTACTATGGCTACACCTTC. This chain joins TRBV5-8 and TRBJ1-2; D perhaps matches TRBD1 (5 bases). The CDR3 is 14 residues long. The germline gives CDR1 SGHTS, CDR2 YDEGEE. Trimming removed 4 bases at V and 3 bases at J, with 13 bases between.

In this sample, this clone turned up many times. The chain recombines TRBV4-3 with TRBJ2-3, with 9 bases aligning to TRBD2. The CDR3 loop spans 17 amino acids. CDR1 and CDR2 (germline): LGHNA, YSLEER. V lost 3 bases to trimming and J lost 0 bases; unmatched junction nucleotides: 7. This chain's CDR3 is CASSHDGAGGSTDTQYF. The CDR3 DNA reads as TGCGCCAGCAGCCACGATGGGGCGGGGGGGAGCACAGATACGCAGTATTTT.